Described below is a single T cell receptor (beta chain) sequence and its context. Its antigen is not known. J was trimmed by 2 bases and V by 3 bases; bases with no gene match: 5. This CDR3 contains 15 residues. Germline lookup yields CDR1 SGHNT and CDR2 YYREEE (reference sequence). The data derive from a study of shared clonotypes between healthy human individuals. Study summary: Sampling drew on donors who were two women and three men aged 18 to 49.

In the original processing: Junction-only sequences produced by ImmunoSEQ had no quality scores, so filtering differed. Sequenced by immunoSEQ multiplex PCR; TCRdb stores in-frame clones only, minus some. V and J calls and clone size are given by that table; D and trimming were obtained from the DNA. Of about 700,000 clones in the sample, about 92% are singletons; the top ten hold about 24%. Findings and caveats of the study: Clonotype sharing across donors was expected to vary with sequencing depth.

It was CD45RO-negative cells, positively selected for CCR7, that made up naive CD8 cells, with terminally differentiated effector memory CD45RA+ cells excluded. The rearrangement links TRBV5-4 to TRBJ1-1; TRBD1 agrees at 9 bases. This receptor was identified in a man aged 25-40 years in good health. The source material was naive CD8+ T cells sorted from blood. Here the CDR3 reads CASSSGTGSNTEAFF. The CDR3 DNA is TGTGCCAGCAGCTCCGGGACAGGGAGTAACACTGAAGCTTTCTTT.